The T cell receptor (beta chain) described here comes from a study of T cells in Graves' hyperthyroidism and ophthalmopathy. Points from the study as a whole: Most clonotypes expanded in thyroid above 0.001 were likewise present in blood. Stable hyperthyroidism was separated from ophthalmopathy by a model based on 13 V-J features.

A note on this clonotype: As yet, its antigen is unknown. A much larger clone sits a single nucleotide away, making a read error possible.

Researchers took RNA transcripts and amplified the TCR beta CDR3 regions from them. HTBI primers were employed in a first-round RT-PCR of the TCR CDR3. Via MiXCR, TCRdb re-called the multiplex PCR reads, giving one row per CDR3 protein. Here the sample spans approximately 370,000 distinct CDR3 sequences, 17% being singletons. Germline CDR1 and CDR2: SGHRS and YFSETQ. CDR3 length: 15 amino acids. Recently diagnosed hyperthyroidism of less than 2 months' duration affected patients aged 18 to 65. Each 10 ml fresh peripheral blood draw supplied the PBMCs. The sample comprised blood. The chain is built from TRBV5-1 and TRBJ2-1; 7 bases are shared with TRBD2. The sequence was collected from a woman aged 25 to 39 with Graves' hyperthyroidism that later progressed to Graves' ophthalmopathy. The CDR3 loop is CGSSLGVAGYNEQFF. CDR3 sequence (DNA): TGCGGCAGCAGCCTCGGGGTAGCGGGCTACAATGAGCAGTTCTTC.